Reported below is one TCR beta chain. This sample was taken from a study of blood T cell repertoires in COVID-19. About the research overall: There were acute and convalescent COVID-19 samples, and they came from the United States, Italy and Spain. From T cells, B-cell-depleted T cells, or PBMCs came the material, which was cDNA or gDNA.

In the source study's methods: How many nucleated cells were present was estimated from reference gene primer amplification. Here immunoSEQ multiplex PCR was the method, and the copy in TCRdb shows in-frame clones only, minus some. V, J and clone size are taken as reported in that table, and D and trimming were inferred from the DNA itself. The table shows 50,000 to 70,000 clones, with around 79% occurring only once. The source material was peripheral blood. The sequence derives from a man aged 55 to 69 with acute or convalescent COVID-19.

The CDR3 reads CASARGNYGYTF. CDR3 coding DNA: TGTGCCAGCGCCCGGGGAAACTATGGCTACACCTTC. This chain connects TRBV2 to TRBJ1-2; no definite D call. The germline CDR1 and CDR2 sequences are SNHLY and FYNNEI. V lost 8 bases, J lost 2 bases, and 9 bases lay in between. The CDR3 sequence is 12 residues long.